This T cell receptor (beta chain) was observed in a study of T cells in Graves' hyperthyroidism and ophthalmopathy. Study-level results: Also found in blood were most expanded thyroid clonotypes above 0.001.

The study defined stable Graves' hyperthyroidism as no ophthalmopathy progression within 18 months. A roughly 9.3 ml volume of fresh peripheral blood provided the PBMCs. This clonotype was seen repeatedly, ten times or more. Its antigen is unknown. This CDR3 is 14 amino acids long. J lost 2 bases, V lost 6 bases, and 5 bases had no gene match. Germline assignment: CDR1 MNHEY and CDR2 SMNVEV (reference sequence). What was amplified from RNA transcripts were TCR beta CDR3 regions. RT-PCR in the first round (using the HTBI primer set) targeted the TCR CDR3. TCRdb recomputed calls from the multiplex PCR reads with MiXCR, one row per CDR3 protein. Of approximately 630,000 distinct CDR3 sequences listed, roughly 15% are singletons.

The V gene is TRBV27, the J gene TRBJ2-7, with 9 bases that match TRBD1. Material for sequencing was blood. This sequence was found in a woman in her twenties or thirties with Graves' hyperthyroidism. The CDR3 bases are TGTGCCAGCAGGGGACAGGGCAAAACCTACGAGCAGTACTTC. Its translation: CASRGQGKTYEQYF.